A single sample is the source of the 14 T cell receptor beta chains below, sequenced in a study of metastatic and nonmetastatic thyroid tumors. Thyroid surgery was preceded by no treatment in any patient. TCRdb reanalyzed the PCR reads via MiXCR. The sample includes some 31,000 clones, about 20% of them seen just once. Input material: blood. Receptor source: a female donor with papillary thyroid cancer or a benign thyroid nodule (not recorded which). Some clones in this sample may be carry-over from other donors' samples.

This clone was seen ten or more times. The V call is TRBV4-3, the J call TRBJ2-7; TRBD1 agrees at 8 bases. Trimming took 4 bases from V and 2 from J; bases not matched to a gene: 7. The CDR3 has 15 amino acids. From germline, CDR1 is LGHNA and CDR2 YSLEER. The CDR3 DNA sequence: TGCGCCAGCAGCCTAGCCGGGACAGGAGCCTACGAGCAGTACTTC. It codes for CASSLAGTGAYEQYF.

This clone was seen at least ten times. The genes are TRBV10-2 and TRBJ1-3; D not resolved. This CDR3 region has 12 residues. Germline V gene sequence: CDR1 WSHSY, CDR2 SAAADI. The germline V and J ends were trimmed by 4 bases and 6 bases, with 7 bases remaining between them. CDR3 nucleotides: TGCGCCAGCAGTGCCCTTACAAACACCATATATTTT. Protein product: CASSALTNTIYF.

The table lists this clone with many counts. The J gene is TRBJ2-7, the V gene TRBV20-1; no firm D call. The germline V and J ends were trimmed by 3 bases and 0 bases, with 6 bases remaining between them. Looked up from germline, CDR1 is DFQATT and CDR2 is SNEGSKA (reference sequence). CDR3 length: 12 amino acids. The CDR3, as DNA: TGCAGTGCTAGTCCCAGCTCCTACGAGCAGTACTTC. As protein: CSASPSSYEQYF.

This clone came up a few times. The chain couples TRBV12-5 to TRBJ2-1; possibly TRBD1 for D (5 bases). Trimming left V 5 bases short and J 6 bases short, with 11 bases between. CDR1 and CDR2 from the germline V gene are LGHNT and FRNRAP. The length of the CDR3 is 13 residues. The CDR3 loop reads CASGMTVSNEQFF. The CDR3 DNA reads TGTGCTAGTGGTATGACAGTGAGCAATGAGCAGTTCTTC.

The chain is built from TRBV6-1 and TRBJ2-5; maybe TRBD1 (6 bases). The germline V gene encodes CDR1 MNHNS and CDR2 SASEGT. There are 15 residues in the CDR3. Trimming removed 2 bases from V and 1 base from J, with 11 bases in between. The CDR3 DNA reads TGTGCCAGCAGTGAAAGGGACAAGGTCCAAGAGACCCAGTACTTC. Amino acids: CASSERDKVQETQYF.

Ten or more counts support this clone. The chain joins TRBV27 to TRBJ1-2, with D maybe TRBD1 (5 bases). Germline CDR1 reads MNHEY; CDR2 reads SMNVEV (reference sequence). With 6 bases removed from V and 0 bases from J, the gap between germline ends came to 14 bases. The CDR3 has 15 amino acids. This chain's CDR3 is CASRLDTLSNYGYTF. Here the CDR3 DNA reads TGTGCCAGCAGGTTGGACACCCTGTCTAACTATGGCTACACCTTC.

The chain has TRBV9 and TRBJ2-2; perhaps TRBD2 as D (5 bases). V gave up 0 bases and J gave up 2 bases, with 11 bases separating them. The CDR3 consists of 16 residues. Germline CDR1 reads SGDLS; CDR2 reads YYNGEE. The chain's CDR3 is CASSVATSSNTGELFF. CDR3 bases: TGTGCCAGCAGCGTAGCTACTTCTAGCAACACCGGGGAGCTGTTTTTT.

The chain employs TRBV5-1 and TRBJ2-3; 7 nucleotides agree with TRBD2. Germline-derived CDR1 and CDR2 are SGHRS and YFSETQ. The ends lost 7 bases at V and 1 base at J; junction bases unmatched: 12. The CDR3 totals 16 residues. DNA for the CDR3: TGCGCCAGCTCGCGGGAGCAGCAGAGCCGCACAGATACGCAGTATTTT. It codes for CASSREQQSRTDTQYF.

The chain is built from TRBV27 and TRBJ2-4; D could derive from TRBD1 or TRBD2 (6 bases each). V dropped 2 bases and J dropped 7 bases, with 18 bases sitting between them. CDR1 is MNHEY, CDR2 SMNVEV, per germline (reference sequence). The CDR3 consists of 16 residues. CDR3 sequence reads: CASSLRGDPRGNIQYF. The CDR3 DNA reads as TGTGCCAGCAGTTTAAGGGGGGACCCACGCGGGAACATTCAGTACTTC.

This clone occurred many times. The J gene is TRBJ2-7, the V gene TRBV19, with D possibly matching TRBD1 (6 bases). This CDR3 is 13 amino acids long. Trimming stripped 0 bases from V and 6 bases from J, with 9 bases between. The germline gives CDR1 LNHDA, CDR2 SQIVND (reference sequence). DNA for the CDR3: TGTGCCAGTAGTATAGATCCAGGGGTCGAGCAGTACTTC. As protein: CASSIDPGVEQYF.

This clone was seen a handful of times. A read error may be the cause here, since a much bigger clone is one base away. V is TRBV18 and J is TRBJ1-1; D perhaps matches TRBD1 (5 bases). Germline V CDR1 and CDR2: KGHSH, LQKENI. Trimming took off 4 bases at V and 1 base at J, with 13 bases between the two ends. The CDR3 extends over 15 amino acids. The CDR3 protein is CASSQVEGTNTEAFF. The CDR3 bases are TGTGCCAGCTCACAAGTGGAGGGGACGAACACTGAAGCTTTCTTT.

In this sample, this clone turned up many times. The rearrangement joins TRBV20-1 to TRBJ2-3; D gene uncertain. This CDR3 comprises 12 residues. The V gene's germline CDR1 is DFQATT and CDR2 SNEGSKA (reference sequence). V lost 6 bases and J lost 2, with 9 bases in between. The CDR3: CSAYPYTDTQYF. CDR3 sequence (DNA): TGCAGTGCCTACCCCTACACAGATACGCAGTATTTT.

J is TRBJ2-3 and V is TRBV30; TRBD2 might be the D (6 bases). The germline CDR1 and CDR2 sequences are GTSNPN and SVGIG (reference sequence). Trimming shortened V by 5 bases and J by 4 bases, and 7 bases separated the two germline ends. This CDR3 comprises 11 residues. CDR3 loop: CAWSGADTQYF. In DNA, the CDR3 is TGTGCCTGGTCGGGGGCAGATACGCAGTATTTT.

Ten or more counts support this clone. The V and J genes are TRBV6-1 and TRBJ1-5; D gene unclear. Trimming removed 7 bases at V and 3 bases at J, with 7 bases between. Germline V lookup: CDR1 MNHNS, CDR2 SASEGT. The CDR3 totals 12 residues. The CDR3, as DNA: TGTGCCAGCACGGTATCCAATCAGCCCCAGCATTTT. Translation: CASTVSNQPQHF.